The present TCR beta chain was sequenced within a study of patients and donors after allogeneic stem cell transplantation. TCRdb analysed the RT-PCR reads with MiXCR anew, one entry per CDR3 protein. The sample holds about 160,000 distinct CDR3 sequences; over 35% are singletons and the top ten take 50% to 65%. Deletions cut 6 bases from V and 5 bases from J, with 16 bases between. This CDR3 contains 14 residues. CDR1 is MNHEY, CDR2 SVGAGI, per germline. This chain uses TRBV6-5 with TRBJ2-5; D is possibly TRBD2 (5 bases). The specimen sequenced was blood, either unsorted or a sorted T cell fraction (not recorded which). This clonotype was obtained from a human donor who was either an allogeneic HSCT recipient or a stem cell or donor lymphocyte infusion donor (not recorded which). It is not recorded whose cells these are; they may come from a transplant donor. CDR3 loop: CASSPTAGRETQYF. The CDR3 DNA sequence: TGTGCCAGCAGCCCCACGGCGGGCCGGGAGACCCAGTACTTC.